Sequencing of this T cell receptor (beta chain) was carried out in a study of cytomegalovirus exposure and HLA in healthy donors. Findings of the study overall: Most TCR sequences proved rare, with some public TCRs found in many donors. The study labeled 150 to 200 TCR beta chains cytomegalovirus-associated. A few chains linked to CMV were shown in vitro to be specific for CMV antigens.

From germline, CDR1 is SGHRS and CDR2 YFSETQ. The CDR3 covers 16 residues. The V end was cut by 0 bases, the J end by 0 bases, with 9 bases between. This clone was observed a single time. Its antigen is not identified. Sequenced by immunoSEQ multiplex PCR; TCRdb stores in-frame clones only, minus some. This table has about 190,000 clones, about 80% appearing once. This chain connects TRBV5-1 to TRBJ2-2; D is possibly TRBD2 (6 bases). The material sequenced was PBMCs. This TCR was sampled from a young woman in good health and CMV-seropositive. The CDR3 bases are TGCGCCAGCAGCTTGGAGGCGGGGCCGAACACCGGGGAGCTGTTTTTT. Translating gives CASSLEAGPNTGELFF.